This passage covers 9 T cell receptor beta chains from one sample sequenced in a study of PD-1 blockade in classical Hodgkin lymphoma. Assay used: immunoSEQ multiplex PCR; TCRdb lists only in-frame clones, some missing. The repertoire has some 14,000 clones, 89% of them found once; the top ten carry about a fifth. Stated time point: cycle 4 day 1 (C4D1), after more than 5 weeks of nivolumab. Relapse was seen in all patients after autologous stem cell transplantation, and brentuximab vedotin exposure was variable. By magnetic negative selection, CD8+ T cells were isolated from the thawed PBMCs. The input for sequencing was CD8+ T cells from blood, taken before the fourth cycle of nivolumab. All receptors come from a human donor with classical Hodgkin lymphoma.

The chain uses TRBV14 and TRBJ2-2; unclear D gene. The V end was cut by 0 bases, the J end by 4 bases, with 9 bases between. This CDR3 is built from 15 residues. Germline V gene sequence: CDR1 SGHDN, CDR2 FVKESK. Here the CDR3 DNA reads TGTGCCAGCAGCCAAGATAGACTTTTCACCGGGGAGCTGTTTTTT. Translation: CASSQDRLFTGELFF. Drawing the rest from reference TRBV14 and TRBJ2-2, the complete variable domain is EAGVTQFPSHSVIEKGQTVTLRCDPISGHDNLYWYRRVMGKEIKFLLHFVKESKQDESGMPNNRFLAERTGGTYSTLKVQPAELEDSGVYFCASSQDRLFTGELFFGEGSRLTVL.

CDR3 protein: CASSLGIGGDTEAFF. Written as DNA, the CDR3 is TGTGCCAGCAGTTTAGGAATCGGGGGGGACACTGAAGCTTTCTTT. This chain uses TRBV27 with TRBJ1-1; D may be TRBD1 (5 bases). Germline CDR1 is MNHEY and CDR2 is SMNVEV (reference sequence). The CDR3 has 15 amino acids. Between the trimmed V and J ends, which lost 2 bases and 3 bases, there was a span of 13 bases.

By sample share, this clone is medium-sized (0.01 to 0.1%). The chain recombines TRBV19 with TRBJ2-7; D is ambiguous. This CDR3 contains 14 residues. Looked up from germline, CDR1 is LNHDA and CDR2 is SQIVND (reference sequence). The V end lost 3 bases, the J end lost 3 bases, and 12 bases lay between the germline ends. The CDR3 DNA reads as TGTGCCAGTAGTATCGTGGGATCCGGCTACGAGCAGTACTTC. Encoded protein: CASSIVGSGYEQYF.

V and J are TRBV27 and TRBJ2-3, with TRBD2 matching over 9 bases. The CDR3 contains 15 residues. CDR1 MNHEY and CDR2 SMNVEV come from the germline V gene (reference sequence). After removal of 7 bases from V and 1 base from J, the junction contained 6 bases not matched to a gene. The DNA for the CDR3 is TGTGCCAGCATGGAAAGCGGGGGGCGCACAGATACGCAGTATTTT. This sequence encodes CASMESGGRTDTQYF.

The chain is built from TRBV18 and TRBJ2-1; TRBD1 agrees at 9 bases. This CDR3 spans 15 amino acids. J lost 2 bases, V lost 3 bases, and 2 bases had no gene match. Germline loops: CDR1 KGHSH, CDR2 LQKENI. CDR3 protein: CASSPTGGAYNEQFF. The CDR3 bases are TGTGCCAGCTCACCCACAGGGGGCGCCTACAATGAGCAGTTCTTC. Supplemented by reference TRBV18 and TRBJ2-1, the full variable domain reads NAGVMQNPRHLVRRRGQEARLRCSPMKGHSHVYWYRQLPEEGLKFMVYLQKENIIDESGMPKERFSAEFPKEGPSILRIQQVVRGDSAAYFCASSPTGGAYNEQFFGPGTRLTVL.

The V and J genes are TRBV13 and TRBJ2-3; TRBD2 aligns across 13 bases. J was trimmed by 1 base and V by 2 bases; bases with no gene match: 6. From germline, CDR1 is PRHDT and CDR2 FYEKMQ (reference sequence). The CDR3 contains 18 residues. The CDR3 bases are TGTGCCAGCAGCTTAACCCGAGGACTAGCGGGAGGCACAGATACGCAGTATTTT. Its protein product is CASSLTRGLAGGTDTQYF.

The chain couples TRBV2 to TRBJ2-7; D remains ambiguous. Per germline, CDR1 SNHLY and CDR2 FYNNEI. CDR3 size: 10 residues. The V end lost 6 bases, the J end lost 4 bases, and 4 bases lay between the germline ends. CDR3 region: CASREYEQYF. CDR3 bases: TGTGCCAGCAGGGAATACGAGCAGTACTTC.

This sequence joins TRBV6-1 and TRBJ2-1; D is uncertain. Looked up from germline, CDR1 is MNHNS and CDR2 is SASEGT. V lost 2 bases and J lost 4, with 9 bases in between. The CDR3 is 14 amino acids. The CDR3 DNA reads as TGTGCCAGCAGTGAACGGGCGGATTACAATGAGCAGTTCTTC. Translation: CASSERADYNEQFF.

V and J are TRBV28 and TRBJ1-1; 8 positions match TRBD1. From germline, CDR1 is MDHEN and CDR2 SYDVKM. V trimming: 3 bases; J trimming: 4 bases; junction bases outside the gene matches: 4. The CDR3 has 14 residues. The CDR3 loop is CASSFRGQATEAFF. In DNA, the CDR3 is TGTGCCAGCAGTTTTAGGGGACAGGCCACTGAAGCTTTCTTT.